Shown below are 18 T cell receptor beta chains from a single sample sequenced in a study of T cell responses to AZD1222 COVID-19 vaccine. Profiling relied on immunoSEQ multiplex PCR, and the TCRdb table lists in-frame clones only, not all of them. The top ten hold approximately 4.7% of the sample, which has approximately 170,000 clones, roughly 90% seen once. This specimen consisted of peripheral blood, obtained on day 0 of AZD1222 vaccination. The receptors come from an adult in good health.

This chain connects TRBV5-4 to TRBJ2-7, with D possibly TRBD2 on 6 matching bases. Trimming cost V 3 bases and J 5 bases, with 9 bases left between them. Germline CDR1 SGHNT, CDR2 YYREEE (reference sequence). The CDR3 is 12 amino acids. This chain's CDR3 is CASSSRENEQYF. As DNA, the CDR3 is TGTGCCAGCAGCTCCCGGGAGAACGAGCAGTACTTC.

The gene calls are TRBV7-9 and TRBJ2-7, with 10 nucleotides matching TRBD2. V shed 1 base and J 5 bases; nucleotides not matched to a gene: 14. The CDR3 runs 18 residues. Germline V lookup: CDR1 SEHNR, CDR2 FQNEAQ (reference sequence). The DNA of the CDR3 is TGTGCCAGCAGCTTAGTGGGGCTAGCGGGAGAAGAATGGGACGAGCAGTACTTC. It translates to CASSLVGLAGEEWDEQYF.

The chain uses TRBV12-3 or TRBV12-4 and TRBJ1-5; D uncertain. The V end was cut by 2 bases, the J end by 5 bases, with 7 bases between. This CDR3 is built from 13 residues. The CDR3 protein is CASSLWRDQPQHF. CDR3 DNA sequence: TGTGCCAGCAGTTTATGGCGGGATCAGCCCCAGCATTTT.

The rearrangement uses TRBV19 and TRBJ1-2; D call uncertain. This CDR3 is built from 13 residues. Trimming cost V 5 bases and J 8 bases, with 15 bases left between them. Germline V gene lookup returns CDR1 LNHDA and CDR2 SQIVND (reference sequence). The CDR3 DNA follows: TGTGCCAGTAGTTTTACGAAGGGCAACGGCTACACCTTC. The encoded protein is CASSFTKGNGYTF.

The chain employs TRBV3-1 (or the pseudogene TRBV3-2) and TRBJ2-7; D uncertain. CDR3 size: 12 residues. V shed 4 bases and J shed 4 bases, with 8 bases lying between them. Germline V gene lookup returns CDR1 LGHDT and CDR2 YNNKEL (reference sequence). CDR3 sequence: CASSRLGYEQYF. Here the CDR3 DNA reads TGTGCCAGCAGCCGTCTAGGTTACGAGCAGTACTTC.

V gene TRBV28 combines with J gene TRBJ1-2; D uncertain. The germline V and J ends were trimmed by 1 base and 11 bases, with 11 bases remaining between them. The length of the CDR3 is 12 residues. Germline CDR1 is MDHEN and CDR2 is SYDVKM. CDR3 sequence reads: CASSLLSTPYTF. CDR3 sequence (DNA): TGTGCCAGCAGTTTATTGTCCACACCATACACCTTC.

The chain has TRBV5-8 and TRBJ1-5; D possibly corresponds to TRBD1 (6 bases). The germline CDR1 and CDR2 sequences are SGHTS and YDEGEE. The CDR3 has 14 residues. The V end was cut by 0 bases, the J end by 6 bases, with 10 bases between. CDR3 sequence (DNA): TGTGCCAGCAGCTTGGTGGGGGCTGGTCAGCCCCAGCATTTT. It encodes CASSLVGAGQPQHF.

The rearrangement joins TRBV28 to TRBJ2-3; no firm D call. Trimming took off 6 bases at V and 3 bases at J, with 16 bases between the two ends. The CDR3 consists of 15 residues. In germline, CDR1 is MDHEN, CDR2 SYDVKM. This CDR3 is CASSPPEIRTDTQYF. The CDR3 coding sequence is TGTGCCAGCAGCCCCCCCGAGATAAGGACAGATACGCAGTATTTT.

The V call is TRBV24-1, the J call TRBJ2-1; 8 positions match TRBD1. The V segment lost 9 bases and the J segment 7 bases; nucleotides outside the gene matches: 13. CDR1 and CDR2 from the germline V gene are KGHDR and SFDVKD. CDR3 length: 15 amino acids. The CDR3 reads CATGEGTRGPNEQFF. Here the CDR3 DNA reads TGTGCCACCGGAGAGGGAACCAGGGGGCCGAATGAGCAGTTCTTC.

This clone was detected only once. V usage is TRBV28 and J usage is TRBJ1-2, with TRBD1 as a possible D gene (5 bases). This CDR3 region has 15 residues. Deletions cut 5 bases from V and 0 bases from J, with 13 bases between. Germline V gene lookup returns CDR1 MDHEN and CDR2 SYDVKM. CDR3 in DNA: TGTGCCAGCAGTCAAGGAGGGGCAGCTAACTATGGCTACACCTTC. It encodes CASSQGGAANYGYTF.

The V gene is TRBV2, the J gene TRBJ2-5; 9 bases map to TRBD2. Germline V gene sequence: CDR1 SNHLY, CDR2 FYNNEI. The CDR3 consists of 18 residues. J lost 5 bases, V lost 6 bases, and 19 bases had no gene match. In DNA, the CDR3 is TGTGCCAGCAGAGATCCGGTCTACGGCCTCAGCGGGAGGGAGACCCAGTACTTC. Translated, it gives CASRDPVYGLSGRETQYF.

CDR3 loop: CASSLGSSMDTEAFF. The DNA of the CDR3 is TGTGCCAGCAGCCTGGGCTCCAGTATGGACACTGAAGCTTTCTTT. The V and J genes are TRBV5-4 and TRBJ1-1, with no clear D. Germline assignment: CDR1 SGHNT and CDR2 YYREEE (reference sequence). The CDR3 extends over 15 amino acids. The germline V and J ends were trimmed by 4 bases and 3 bases, with 16 bases remaining between them.

The rearrangement links TRBV10-3 to TRBJ1-2; 8 nucleotides match TRBD1. V shed 0 bases, J shed 6 bases, and the junction held 3 bases outside the gene matches. This CDR3 is 14 amino acids long. Germline V gives CDR1 ENHRY, CDR2 SYGVKD. In nucleotides, the CDR3 is TGTGCCATCAGTGAGTCAACAGGGGGGCATGGCTACACCTTC. The encoded protein is CAISESTGGHGYTF.

This clone showed up just once. The V gene is TRBV5-1, the J gene TRBJ2-1; D perhaps matches TRBD2 (6 bases). This CDR3 region has 15 residues. The V end lost 4 bases, the J end lost 9 bases, and 20 bases lay between the germline ends. CDR1 and CDR2 from the germline V gene are SGHRS and YFSETQ. The CDR3: CASSPRGEKVGEQFF. As DNA, the CDR3 is TGCGCCAGCAGCCCCCGCGGGGAAAAAGTGGGTGAGCAGTTCTTC.

The chain joins TRBV5-1 to TRBJ2-1; 9 bases match TRBD1. Germline CDR1 reads SGHRS; CDR2 reads YFSETQ. The trim removed 0 bases at V and 5 bases at J, leaving 3 bases unmatched. This CDR3 contains 15 residues. The DNA for the CDR3 is TGCGCCAGCAGCTTGGGAGGACAGGGGAACAATGAGCAGTTCTTC. This codes for CASSLGGQGNNEQFF. The variable domain in full, completed from reference TRBV5-1 and TRBJ2-1, reads KAGVTQTPRYLIKTRGQQVTLSCSPISGHRSVSWYQQTPGQGLQFLFEYFSETQRNKGNFPGRFSGRQFSNSRSEMNVSTLELGDSALYLCASSLGGQGNNEQFFGPGTRLTVL.

The CDR3 region has the DNA TGTGCCAGCAGTGAGGAGCTAGCTGCCTACAATGAGCAGTTCTTC. Translation: CASSEELAAYNEQFF. This chain uses TRBV27 with TRBJ2-1; TRBD2 might be the D (5 bases). The CDR3 runs 15 residues. The germline V gene encodes CDR1 MNHEY and CDR2 SMNVEV (reference sequence). V was clipped by 5 bases and J by 2 bases, with 13 bases between them.

The gene calls are TRBV11-2 and TRBJ2-5; D is unclear. The CDR3 loop spans 12 amino acids. The V and J ends lost 1 base and 5 bases respectively, with 5 bases between them. Germline lookup yields CDR1 SGHAT and CDR2 FQNNGV. CDR3 nucleotide sequence: TGTGCCAGCAGCTTAGTGGGGGAGACCCAGTACTTC. Amino acid sequence: CASSLVGETQYF. Filled out from reference TRBV11-2 and TRBJ2-5, the complete variable domain reads EAGVAQSPRYKIIEKRQSVAFWCNPISGHATLYWYQQILGQGPKLLIQFQNNGVVDDSQLPKDRFSAERLKGVDSTLKIQPAKLEDSAVYLCASSLVGETQYFGPGTRLLVL.

V and J are TRBV6-1 and TRBJ2-1, with D unresolved. V dropped 3 bases and J dropped 0 bases, with 6 bases sitting between them. The CDR3 sequence is 14 residues long. Germline CDR1 and CDR2: MNHNS and SASEGT. CDR3 protein: CASSDGYSYNEQFF. The DNA of the CDR3 is TGTGCCAGCAGTGATGGGTACTCCTACAATGAGCAGTTCTTC.